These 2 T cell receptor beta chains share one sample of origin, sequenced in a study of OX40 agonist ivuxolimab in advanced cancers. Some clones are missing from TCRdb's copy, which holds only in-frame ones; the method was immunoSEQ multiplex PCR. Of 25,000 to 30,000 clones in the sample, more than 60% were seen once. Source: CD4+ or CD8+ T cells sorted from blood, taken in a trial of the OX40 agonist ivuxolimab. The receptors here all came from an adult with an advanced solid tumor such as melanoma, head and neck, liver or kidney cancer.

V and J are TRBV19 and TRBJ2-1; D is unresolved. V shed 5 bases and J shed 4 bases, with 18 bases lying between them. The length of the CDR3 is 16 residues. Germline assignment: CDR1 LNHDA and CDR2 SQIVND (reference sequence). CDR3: CASSENHVGPYNEQFF. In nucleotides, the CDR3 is TGTGCCAGTAGTGAAAACCACGTTGGGCCATACAATGAGCAGTTCTTC.

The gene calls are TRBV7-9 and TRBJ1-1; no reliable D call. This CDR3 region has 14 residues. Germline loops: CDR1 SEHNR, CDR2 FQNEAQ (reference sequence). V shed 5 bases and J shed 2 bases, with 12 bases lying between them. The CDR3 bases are TGTGCCAGCAGCCCCAGAGGGAGAAACACTGAAGCTTTCTTT. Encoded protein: CASSPRGRNTEAFF.